This T cell receptor (beta chain) originates from a study of shared clonotypes between healthy human individuals. Only CD45RO-negative cells positively selected for CCR7 counted as naive CD8 cells, so terminally differentiated effector memory CD45RA+ cells were excluded. Using immunoSEQ multiplex PCR, the repertoire was profiled, and TCRdb retains in-frame clones only, with some absent. The data show about 590,000 clones, roughly 96% seen once. The CDR3 runs 14 residues. Germline V gives CDR1 SGHRS, CDR2 YFSETQ. The V gene end was trimmed by 2 bases and the J gene end by 4 bases; junction bases not matched to a gene: 3. This clone is a singleton in its sample.

This TCR was recovered from a woman under 40 in good health. Material: naive CD8+ T cells sorted from blood. The chain carries TRBV5-1 and TRBJ2-7; 10 bases are shared with TRBD2. Written as DNA, the CDR3 is TGCGCCAGCAGCTTCAGCGGGAGGGGTTACGAGCAGTACTTC. Translated, it gives CASSFSGRGYEQYF.